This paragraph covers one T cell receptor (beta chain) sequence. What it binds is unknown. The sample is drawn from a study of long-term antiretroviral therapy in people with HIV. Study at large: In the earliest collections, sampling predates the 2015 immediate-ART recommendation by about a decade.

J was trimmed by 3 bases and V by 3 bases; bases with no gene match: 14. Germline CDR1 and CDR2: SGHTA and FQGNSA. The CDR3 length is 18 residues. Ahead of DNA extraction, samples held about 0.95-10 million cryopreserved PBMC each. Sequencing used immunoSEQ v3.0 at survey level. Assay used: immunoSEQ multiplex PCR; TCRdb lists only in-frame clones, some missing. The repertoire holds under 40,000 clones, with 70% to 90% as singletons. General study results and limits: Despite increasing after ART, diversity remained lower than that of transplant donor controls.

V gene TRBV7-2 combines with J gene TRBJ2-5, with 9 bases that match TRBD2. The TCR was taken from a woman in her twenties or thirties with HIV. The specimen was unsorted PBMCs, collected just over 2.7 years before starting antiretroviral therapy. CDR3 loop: CASSFVFFRAGGKETQYF. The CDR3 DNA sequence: TGTGCCAGCAGCTTTGTTTTTTTTCGAGCGGGGGGCAAAGAGACCCAGTACTTC.